This section outlines one T cell receptor (beta chain) sequence together with its context. What it binds is unknown. This specimen belongs to a study of T cell responses to AZD1222 COVID-19 vaccine. Study-level points and caveats: After the peak T cell response, and only then, were repertoires sampled. Spike-specific TCR depth and breadth grew after two AZD1222 doses.

Assay used: immunoSEQ multiplex PCR; TCRdb lists only in-frame clones, some missing. The table has some 190,000 clones, about 95% seen once. The CDR3 extends over 17 amino acids. Germline V lookup: CDR1 SGHRS, CDR2 YFSETQ. V was pared by 4 bases and J by 0 bases, with 19 bases between. The receptor's source is an adult who received the MenACWY meningococcal vaccine as a control. This chain joins TRBV5-1 and TRBJ1-1; TRBD1 is a possible D gene (5 bases). The specimen was peripheral blood, collected 28 days after the second dose of the MenACWY control vaccine. In nucleotides, the CDR3 is TGCGCCAGCAGCCCCCAGCCGGCAAAAGGGGTGAACACTGAAGCTTTCTTT. Amino acid sequence: CASSPQPAKGVNTEAFF.